Listed below are T cell receptor beta chains from one sample, sequenced in a study of cytomegalovirus exposure and HLA in healthy donors. Assay used: immunoSEQ multiplex PCR; TCRdb lists only in-frame clones, some missing. The table records roughly 150,000 clones, approximately 81% of them present only once. The sample comprised PBMCs. The receptor source for this set is a woman aged 40 to 55 in good health and CMV-seropositive. Each CDR3 is given with its conserved first and last residue. Each record gives: clone size, J gene, D gene, V gene, CDR3 DNA, CDR3 protein. D genes are given only for firm matches. Where a row states a size, it is once, few, many or the class of an expanded clone; other rows omit it.

.,TRBJ2-7,.,TRBV6-1,TGTGCCAGCAGTGAAGCCATCTACGAGCAGTACTTC,CASSEAIYEQYF
few,TRBJ2-7,.,TRBV9,TGTGCCAGCAGCTCAGGAGGTACAGCCTCCTCCTACGAGCAGTACTTC,CASSSGGTASSYEQYF
.,TRBJ2-5,.,TRBV7-2,TGTGCCAGCAGCTTTCGGCGGGACCAAGAGACCCAGTACTTC,CASSFRRDQETQYF
.,TRBJ2-1,TRBD2,TRBV7-3,TGTGCCAGCAGCTTATCCCCGGGAGGTATCAACAATGAGCAGTTCTTC,CASSLSPGGINNEQFF
.,TRBJ2-3,.,TRBV7-3,TGTGCCAGCAGCTCGGGACAACCAGGGGATACGCAGTATTTT,CASSSGQPGDTQYF
.,TRBJ2-7,.,TRBV29-1,TGCAGCGCCAGCTTCAGGGGATGGTCCTACGAGCAGTACTTC,CSASFRGWSYEQYF
.,TRBJ1-1,.,TRBV29-1,TGCAGCGTTAGTGGAGGTGTTGGCACTGAAGCTTTCTTT,CSVSGGVGTEAFF
.,TRBJ1-2,.,TRBV6-1,TGTGCCAGCAGTGAAGCCGGGGTTGGCGGCTACACCTTC,CASSEAGVGGYTF
.,TRBJ2-5,TRBD1,TRBV7-9,TGTGCCAGCAGCCCGGGGACAGGGGTATCGGAGACCCAGTACTTC,CASSPGTGVSETQYF
few,TRBJ2-2,TRBD2,TRBV7-8,TGTGCCAGCAGCTTAGTCTCTCCGTTGGGCGGGGGGATCCCCGGGGAGCTGTTTTTT,CASSLVSPLGGGIPGELFF
.,TRBJ2-1,TRBD2,TRBV28,TGTGCCAGCAGTCCAGCGGGAGGGCCCTACAATGAGCAGTTCTTC,CASSPAGGPYNEQFF
few,TRBJ2-6,.,TRBV30,TGTGCCTGGACTACCGGGGCCAACGTCCTGACTTTC,CAWTTGANVLTF
.,TRBJ2-2,TRBD1,TRBV6-4,TGTGCCAGCAGTAAGGACAGGGCGAACACCGGGGAGCTGTTTTTT,CASSKDRANTGELFF
.,TRBJ2-7,.,TRBV11-3,TGTGCCAGCACCCCACGGGGGGAGCAGTACTTC,CASTPRGEQYF